The clone carrying this TCR beta chain has only a few counts. This specimen belongs to a study of T cells in Graves' hyperthyroidism and ophthalmopathy. The CDR3 runs to 15 residues. Trimming removed 7 bases from V and 0 bases from J, with 18 bases in between. CDR1 and CDR2 from the germline V gene are SQVTM and ANQGSEA. What was amplified from RNA transcripts were TCR beta CDR3 regions. TCR CDR3 underwent first-round RT-PCR with the HTBI primer set. TCRdb re-analysed the multiplex PCR reads in MiXCR, keeping a single row per CDR3 protein. The table has fewer than 450,000 distinct CDR3 sequences, about 17% seen once.

The TCR sequence derives from a woman in her twenties or thirties with Graves' hyperthyroidism that later progressed to Graves' ophthalmopathy. The specimen sequenced was blood. The genes are TRBV29-1 and TRBJ1-1; D perhaps matches TRBD1 (6 bases). The CDR3 DNA follows: TGCAGCGCTAAACAGGACAGTTTAATGAACACTGAAGCTTTCTTT. Protein: CSAKQDSLMNTEAFF.